A single sample gave rise to the 11 T cell receptor beta chains below, sequenced in a study of T cell responses to AZD1222 COVID-19 vaccine. Here immunoSEQ multiplex PCR was the method, and the copy in TCRdb shows in-frame clones only, minus some. The repertoire includes under 100,000 clones, approximately 89% of them detected once, and approximately 5.3% sits in the top ten. Sequencing was performed on peripheral blood, taken 28 days after the second AZD1222 dose. The origin of the receptors is an adult who received the AZD1222 COVID-19 vaccine.

This clone was detected only once. The gene calls are TRBV27 and TRBJ1-6, with 12 bases fitting TRBD1. Germline V gene sequence: CDR1 MNHEY, CDR2 SMNVEV (reference sequence). The ends lost 8 bases at V and 13 bases at J; junction bases unmatched: 9. CDR3 size: 14 residues. CDR3 region: CASGNRDRGLPLHF. CDR3 DNA: TGTGCCAGCGGGAACCGGGACAGGGGGCTCCCCCTCCACTTT.

The chain joins TRBV10-3 to TRBJ2-6; 10 bases are a match to TRBD1. The V and J ends lost 9 bases and 0 bases, in that order; junction bases with no gene match: 8. CDR1 and CDR2 from the germline V gene are ENHRY and SYGVKD. The CDR3 extends over 17 amino acids. CDR3 loop: CAIKIGTGDSGANVLTF. The CDR3 bases are TGTGCCATAAAAATCGGGACAGGGGACTCTGGGGCCAACGTCCTGACTTTC.

This sequence joins TRBV5-4 and TRBJ2-2; 12 bases align to TRBD1. CDR3 length: 16 residues. Germline V lookup: CDR1 SGHNT, CDR2 YYREEE (reference sequence). The J segment lost 6 bases and the V segment lost 2 bases, leaving 5 bases of the junction unmatched. CDR3 residues: CASSFAGQGASGELFF. As DNA, the CDR3 is TGTGCCAGCAGCTTTGCGGGACAGGGGGCCTCCGGGGAGCTGTTTTTT. Combining the CDR3 with reference TRBV5-4 and TRBJ2-2 gives the whole variable domain ETGVTQSPTHLIKTRGQQVTLRCSSQSGHNTVSWYQQALGQGPQFIFQYYREEENGRGNFPPRFSGLQFPNYSSELNVNALELDDSALYLCASSFAGQGASGELFFGEGSRLTVL.

This clone was picked up a small number of times. This chain joins TRBV13 and TRBJ2-7; D is ambiguous. In germline, CDR1 is PRHDT, CDR2 FYEKMQ (reference sequence). Between the trimmed V and J ends, which lost 1 base and 3 bases, there was a span of 10 bases. This CDR3 is built from 14 residues. As DNA, the CDR3 is TGTGCCAGCAGCTTAGCCGGTGGGGTCTACGAGCAGTACGTC. Translation: CASSLAGGVYEQYV.

The rearrangement links TRBV5-5 to TRBJ2-3; D possibly corresponds to TRBD2 (6 bases). The CDR3 is 16 amino acids. Trimming removed 2 bases from V and 2 bases from J, with 15 bases in between. Germline V gene data show CDR1 as SGHKS and CDR2 as YYEKEE (reference sequence). The CDR3 bases are TGTGCCAGCAGCTTAGAATTGGGACTTAACACAGATACGCAGTATTTT. Translating it yields CASSLELGLNTDTQYF.

Here the CDR3 reads CASSLATGFGYTF. The CDR3 DNA is TGTGCCAGCAGCTTAGCTACAGGGTTTGGCTACACCTTC. The rearrangement links TRBV7-9 to TRBJ1-2, with a tentative D call TRBD1 (6 bases). The CDR3 is 13 amino acids. The germline V gene encodes CDR1 SEHNR and CDR2 FQNEAQ (reference sequence). V was clipped by 0 bases and J by 7 bases, with 9 bases between them.

The rearrangement joins TRBV19 to TRBJ1-1, with unresolved D. CDR1 is LNHDA and CDR2 is SQIVND in the germline V gene (reference sequence). Trimming removed 6 bases at V and 4 bases at J, with 12 bases between. The CDR3 sequence is 13 residues long. In nucleotides, the CDR3 is TGTGCCAGTAGCCGCCAGGAGGCCACTGAAGCTTTCTTT. Its translation: CASSRQEATEAFF.

V and J are TRBV6-5 and TRBJ1-2; 11 bases are a match to TRBD1. The CDR3 spans 13 residues. The germline V gene encodes CDR1 MNHEY and CDR2 SVGAGI. With V trimmed by 6 bases and J by 8 bases, 5 bases remained unmatched. CDR3 in amino acids: CASSRTGGLGYTF. The CDR3 nucleotides are TGTGCCAGCAGCAGGACAGGGGGCCTCGGCTACACCTTC.

This chain uses TRBV6-1 with TRBJ1-4, with 7 bases aligning to TRBD1. V lost 3 bases, J lost 5 bases, and 12 bases stayed unmatched. Germline CDR1 is MNHNS and CDR2 is SASEGT. The CDR3 loop spans 17 amino acids. The CDR3 spells CASSDYLEGTENEKLFF. In nucleotides, the CDR3 is TGTGCCAGCAGTGACTATTTAGAGGGGACAGAGAATGAAAAACTGTTTTTT.

The gene calls are TRBV10-1 and TRBJ2-7; 7 bases match TRBD1. The CDR3 sequence is 14 residues long. Germline V gene sequence: CDR1 WNHNN, CDR2 SYGVQD (reference sequence). V was pared by 5 bases and J by 1 base, with 5 bases of the junction left unmatched. The CDR3 nucleotides are TGCGCCAGCAGTCTCCGGGACAGATCCTACGAGCAGTACTTC. Translating gives CASSLRDRSYEQYF.

The rearrangement uses TRBV30 and TRBJ2-3; TRBD1 or TRBD2 may be the D gene (6 bases each). Germline V gives CDR1 GTSNPN, CDR2 SVGIG (reference sequence). CDR3 length equals 17 residues. V lost 0 bases and J lost 4, with 20 bases in between. Here the CDR3 DNA reads TGTGCCTGGAGTGTACTGGTGGCAGGGGAGGTCGCAGATACGCAGTATTTT. Its translation: CAWSVLVAGEVADTQYF. Using reference TRBV30 and TRBJ2-3 for the parts outside the CDR3, the full variable domain is SQTIHQWPATLVQPVGSPLSLECTVEGTSNPNLYWYRQAAGRGLQLLFYSVGIGQISSEVPQNLSASRPQDRQFILSSKKLLLSDSGFYLCAWSVLVAGEVADTQYFGPGTRLTVL.